This T cell receptor beta chain was sequenced in a study of blood T cell repertoires in COVID-19. Study information: Donors in the United States, Italy and Spain gave samples during acute or convalescent COVID-19. Sources were T cells, B-cell-depleted T cells, or PBMCs; the material itself was cDNA or gDNA.

Trimming at V came to 4 bases and at J to 3 bases, leaving 4 bases not matched to a gene. Germline V gene lookup returns CDR1 SGHTS and CDR2 YDEGEE. This CDR3 is built from 14 residues. Study processing details: Nucleated cell number was recorded as an estimate derived from reference gene primer amplification. Repertoires were generated with immunoSEQ multiplex PCR, while TCRdb's copy carries only in-frame clones and drops some. The V and J calls and clone size come from that table; D and trimming were worked out from the DNA. The sample has 110,000 to 150,000 clones, 88% seen once. V is TRBV5-8 and J is TRBJ1-2; 9 bases match TRBD1. Specimen: peripheral blood. The TCR comes from a woman in her sixties with acute or convalescent COVID-19. The CDR3, as DNA: TGTGCCAGCAGCCACGGACAGGGGCACTATGGCTACACCTTC. Translation: CASSHGQGHYGYTF.